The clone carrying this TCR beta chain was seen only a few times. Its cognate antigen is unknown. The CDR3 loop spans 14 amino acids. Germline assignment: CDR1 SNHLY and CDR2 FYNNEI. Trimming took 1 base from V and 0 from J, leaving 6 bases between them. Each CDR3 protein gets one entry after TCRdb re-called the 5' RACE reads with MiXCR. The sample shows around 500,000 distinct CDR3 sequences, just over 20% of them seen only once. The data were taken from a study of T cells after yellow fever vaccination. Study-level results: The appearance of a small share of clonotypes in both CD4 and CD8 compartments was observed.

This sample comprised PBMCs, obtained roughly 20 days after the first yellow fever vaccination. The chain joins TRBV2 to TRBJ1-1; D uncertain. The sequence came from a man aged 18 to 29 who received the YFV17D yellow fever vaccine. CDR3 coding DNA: TGTGCCAGCAGTGAAGTCGGCCTGAACACTGAAGCTTTCTTT. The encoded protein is CASSEVGLNTEAFF.